This passage covers 19 T cell receptor beta chains from one sample sequenced in a study of graft-versus-host responses after intestinal transplantation. Clones were sequenced by immunoSEQ multiplex PCR, and TCRdb holds only the in-frame ones, with some missing. The profile covers 20,000 to 25,000 clones, with 89% appearing a single time and under 6.5% taken by the ten largest. The sequencing here drew on PBMCs, taken roughly 65 days after intestinal transplantation. The receptors here all came from a human patient who received an intestinal transplant, so some T cells may come from the graft donor.

The chain carries TRBV4-3 and TRBJ1-4; 7 nucleotides align to TRBD1. The germline V gene has CDR1 LGHNA and CDR2 YSLEER. Trimming cost V 0 bases and J 10 bases; bases outside gene matches: 5. This CDR3 spans 14 amino acids. The CDR3 sequence: CASSQESGGSKLFF. As DNA, the CDR3 is TGCGCCAGCAGCCAAGAGTCAGGGGGGTCAAAACTGTTTTTT.

The CDR3 bases are TGTGCCACCAGCAGAGGTTCCGACAGGGGGCGGGAGACCCAGTACTTC. It yields the protein CATSRGSDRGRETQYF. The V and J genes are TRBV15 and TRBJ2-5; 10 positions match TRBD1. Per the germline V gene, CDR1 is LNHNV and CDR2 is YYDKDF (reference sequence). V shed 1 base and J 5 bases; nucleotides not matched to a gene: 7. CDR3 length: 16 amino acids.

The V and J genes are TRBV19 and TRBJ1-3; D gene unclear. V dropped 5 bases and J dropped 1 base, with 9 bases sitting between them. The germline V gene has CDR1 LNHDA and CDR2 SQIVND (reference sequence). There are 14 residues in the CDR3. The DNA of the CDR3 is TGTGCCAGTAGTTTTGGCGGTTCTGGAAACACCATATATTTT. It translates to CASSFGGSGNTIYF.

The rearrangement links TRBV19 to TRBJ1-1, with D possibly matching TRBD1 (6 bases). This CDR3 has 16 residues. The germline gives CDR1 LNHDA, CDR2 SQIVND (reference sequence). V lost 7 bases to trimming and J lost 3 bases, with 21 bases between them. The CDR3 DNA is TGTGCCAGTACCGCGTTAGGGGGGGGATTATACACTGAAGCTTTCTTT. It codes for CASTALGGGLYTEAFF.

The chain employs TRBV6-1 and TRBJ1-2; D unresolved. Germline-derived CDR1 and CDR2 are MNHNS and SASEGT. V dropped 4 bases and J dropped 4 bases, with 10 bases sitting between them. The CDR3 has 13 residues. The CDR3: CASSAGSFYGYTF. CDR3 nucleotides: TGTGCCAGCAGTGCCGGATCATTCTATGGCTACACCTTC.

V is TRBV7-6 and J is TRBJ2-3; 7 positions agree with TRBD2. V shed 5 bases, J shed 4 bases, and the junction held 6 bases outside the gene matches. CDR1 and CDR2 from the germline V gene are SGHVS and FNYEAQ. CDR3 length: 14 residues. CDR3 in DNA: TGTGCCAGCAGCGGGATGGGGGGGGCAGATACGCAGTATTTT. It encodes CASSGMGGADTQYF.

J is TRBJ2-1 and V is TRBV9; tentative D call: TRBD1 (5 bases). This CDR3 has 14 residues. The germline V and J ends were trimmed by 2 bases and 5 bases, with 11 bases remaining between them. The germline CDR1 and CDR2 sequences are SGDLS and YYNGEE. CDR3 coding DNA: TGTGCCAGCAGCGTTGGGGCTTCAAACAATGAGCAGTTCTTC. Translation: CASSVGASNNEQFF.

The chain carries TRBV28 and TRBJ2-6, with D unclear. This CDR3 region has 18 residues. CDR1 and CDR2 from the germline V gene are MDHEN and SYDVKM. Trimming pared 3 bases from V and 5 bases from J, leaving 20 bases between. Here the CDR3 reads CASSFFVLTQSRANVLTF. The CDR3 bases are TGTGCCAGCAGTTTCTTCGTTCTGACACAAAGTCGGGCCAACGTCCTGACTTTC.

The chain carries TRBV10-3 and TRBJ1-5; the D is unclear. The V and J ends lost 0 bases and 5 bases respectively, with 2 bases between them. Looked up from germline, CDR1 is ENHRY and CDR2 is SYGVKD. This CDR3 is built from 12 residues. Here the CDR3 DNA reads TGTGCCATCAGTGAGTCAGATCAGCCCCAGCATTTT. Translation: CAISESDQPQHF.

The chain has TRBV6-5 and TRBJ1-1, with D uncertain. CDR3 size: 15 residues. Per germline, CDR1 MNHEY and CDR2 SVGAGI. Trimming left V 8 bases short and J 1 base short, with 17 bases between. CDR3 sequence: CASETPAGENTEAFF. The CDR3 nucleotides read TGTGCCAGCGAGACCCCGGCTGGAGAGAACACTGAAGCTTTCTTT.

This clone was detected only a few times. The CDR3 DNA sequence: TGTGCCAGCAGTTTATCGGGCAATCAGCCCCAGCATTTT. This encodes CASSLSGNQPQHF. The rearrangement links TRBV27 to TRBJ1-5; D remains ambiguous. Trimming removed 0 bases from V and 2 bases from J, with 2 bases in between. Per germline, CDR1 MNHEY and CDR2 SMNVEV (reference sequence). The CDR3 totals 13 residues.

This clone has just a few counts. V and J are TRBV6-9 and TRBJ1-2; D gene ambiguous. V was pared by 4 bases and J by 7 bases, with 10 bases between. CDR1 and CDR2 (germline): MNHGY, SVAAGI. The CDR3 has 12 amino acids. CDR3 residues: CASSSFQTGYTF. CDR3 DNA: TGTGCCAGCAGTTCCTTTCAAACTGGCTACACCTTC.

V gene TRBV5-6 combines with J gene TRBJ1-2; no clear D. The germline V and J ends were trimmed by 1 base and 8 bases, with 3 bases remaining between them. Germline values: CDR1 SGHDT, CDR2 YYEEEE. This CDR3 comprises 10 residues. The CDR3 DNA is TGTGCCAGCAGCTTGACAGGCTACACCTTC. It codes for CASSLTGYTF.

This chain joins TRBV5-5 and TRBJ2-3, with 8 bases aligning to TRBD2. Germline loops: CDR1 SGHKS, CDR2 YYEKEE (reference sequence). CDR3 length: 16 amino acids. V lost 2 bases and J lost 2; bases outside the gene matches: 7. The CDR3 region has the DNA TGTGCCAGCAGCTTCCGGGGTAGCGGGGTCACAGATACGCAGTATTTT. Its protein product is CASSFRGSGVTDTQYF.

The chain joins TRBV2 to TRBJ1-1, with TRBD1 matching 9 bases. The CDR3 covers 13 residues. Per germline, CDR1 SNHLY and CDR2 FYNNEI. Trimming at V came to 6 bases and at J to 1 base, leaving 0 bases not matched to a gene. The CDR3 bases are TGTGCCAGCAGGGGACAGGGGAACACTGAAGCTTTCTTT. It encodes CASRGQGNTEAFF.

V and J are TRBV7-8 and TRBJ1-5, with D tentatively TRBD1 (6 bases). Trimming removed 4 bases at V and 2 bases at J, with 6 bases between. Per the germline V gene, CDR1 is SGHVS and CDR2 is FQNEAQ. The CDR3 runs to 13 residues. CDR3 region: CASSYRGNQPQHF. The CDR3 DNA sequence: TGTGCCAGCAGCTACAGGGGCAATCAGCCCCAGCATTTT.

This clone was seen only once. This chain joins TRBV9 and TRBJ2-2, with TRBD2 matching over 10 bases. Germline loops: CDR1 SGDLS, CDR2 YYNGEE. The CDR3 sequence is 17 residues long. V gave up 4 bases and J gave up 6 bases; unmatched junction bases: 12. CDR3 nucleotide sequence: TGTGCCAGCAGCTCCGCGCTAGCGGGGGCCCTTGCCGGGGAGCTGTTTTTT. It is translated as CASSSALAGALAGELFF.

The chain combines TRBV20-1 with TRBJ1-1; D unclear. The length of the CDR3 is 11 residues. Looked up from germline, CDR1 is DFQATT and CDR2 is SNEGSKA (reference sequence). V was clipped by 3 bases and J by 6 bases, with 8 bases between them. In DNA, the CDR3 is TGCAGTGCTAGTGCCGAGGCTGAAGCTTTCTTT. Its translation: CSASAEAEAFF.

The chain employs TRBV2 and TRBJ1-6; 7 nucleotides agree with TRBD1. Germline V gene sequence: CDR1 SNHLY, CDR2 FYNNEI. The ends lost 8 bases at V and 0 bases at J; junction bases unmatched: 7. The CDR3 sequence is 16 residues long. The CDR3 DNA reads TGTGCCAGCCTGAGGGGGGACAGCTCCTATAATTCACCCCTCCACTTT. Amino acid sequence: CASLRGDSSYNSPLHF.